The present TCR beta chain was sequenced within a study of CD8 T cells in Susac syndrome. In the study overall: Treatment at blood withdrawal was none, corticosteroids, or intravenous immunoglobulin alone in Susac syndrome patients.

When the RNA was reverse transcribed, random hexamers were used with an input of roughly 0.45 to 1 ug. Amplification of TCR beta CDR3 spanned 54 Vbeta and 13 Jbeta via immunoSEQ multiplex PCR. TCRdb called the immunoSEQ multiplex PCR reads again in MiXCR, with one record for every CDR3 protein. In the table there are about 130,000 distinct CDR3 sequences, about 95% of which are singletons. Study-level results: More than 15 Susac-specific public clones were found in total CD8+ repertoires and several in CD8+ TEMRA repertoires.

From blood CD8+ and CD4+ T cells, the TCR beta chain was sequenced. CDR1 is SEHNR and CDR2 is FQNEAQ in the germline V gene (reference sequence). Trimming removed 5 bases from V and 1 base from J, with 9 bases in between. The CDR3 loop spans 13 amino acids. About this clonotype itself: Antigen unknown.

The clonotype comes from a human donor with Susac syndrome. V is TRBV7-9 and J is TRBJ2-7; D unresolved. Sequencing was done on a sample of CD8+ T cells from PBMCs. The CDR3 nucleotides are TGTGCCAGCAGCGAAGACATTTCCTACGAGCAGTACTTC. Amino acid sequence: CASSEDISYEQYF.